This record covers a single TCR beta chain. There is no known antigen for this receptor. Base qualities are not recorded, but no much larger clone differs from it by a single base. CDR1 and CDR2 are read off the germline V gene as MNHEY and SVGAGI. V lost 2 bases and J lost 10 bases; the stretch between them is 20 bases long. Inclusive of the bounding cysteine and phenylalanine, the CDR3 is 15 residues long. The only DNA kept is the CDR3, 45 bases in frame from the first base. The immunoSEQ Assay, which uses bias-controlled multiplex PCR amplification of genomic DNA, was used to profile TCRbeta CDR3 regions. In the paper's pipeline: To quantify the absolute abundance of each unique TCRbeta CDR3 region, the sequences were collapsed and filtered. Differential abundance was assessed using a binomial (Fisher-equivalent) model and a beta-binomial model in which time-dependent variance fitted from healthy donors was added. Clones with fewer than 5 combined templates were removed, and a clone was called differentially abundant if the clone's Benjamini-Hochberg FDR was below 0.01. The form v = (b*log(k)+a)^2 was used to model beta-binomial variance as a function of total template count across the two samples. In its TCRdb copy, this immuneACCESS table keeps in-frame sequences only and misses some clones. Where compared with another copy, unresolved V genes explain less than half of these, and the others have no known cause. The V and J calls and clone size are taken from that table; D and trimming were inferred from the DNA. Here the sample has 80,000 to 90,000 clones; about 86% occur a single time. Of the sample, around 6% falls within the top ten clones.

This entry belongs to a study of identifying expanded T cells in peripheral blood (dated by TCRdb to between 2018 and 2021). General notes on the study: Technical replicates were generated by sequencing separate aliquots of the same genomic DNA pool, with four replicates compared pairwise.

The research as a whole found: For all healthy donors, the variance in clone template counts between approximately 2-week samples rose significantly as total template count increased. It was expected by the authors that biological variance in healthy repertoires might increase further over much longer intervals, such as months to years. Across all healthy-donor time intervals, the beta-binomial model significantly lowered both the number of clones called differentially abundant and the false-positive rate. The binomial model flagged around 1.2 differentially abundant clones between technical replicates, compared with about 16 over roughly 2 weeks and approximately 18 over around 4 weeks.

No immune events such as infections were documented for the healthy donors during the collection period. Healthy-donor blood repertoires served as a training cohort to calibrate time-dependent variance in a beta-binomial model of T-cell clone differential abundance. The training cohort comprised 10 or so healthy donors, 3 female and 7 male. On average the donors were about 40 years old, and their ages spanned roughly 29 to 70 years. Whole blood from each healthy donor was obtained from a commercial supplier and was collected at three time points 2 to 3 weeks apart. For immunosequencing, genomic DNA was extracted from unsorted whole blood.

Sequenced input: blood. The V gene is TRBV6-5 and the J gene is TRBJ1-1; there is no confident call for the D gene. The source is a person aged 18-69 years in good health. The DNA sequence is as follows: TGTGCCAGCAGTTACGGATTTGGACCGTCAACGTCAGCTTTCTTT. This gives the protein CASSYGFGPSTSAFF.